This is a list of T cell receptor beta chains from one sample in a study of identical twins. TCRdb reprocessed the 5' RACE reads via MiXCR and lists one record per CDR3 protein. The repertoire holds fewer than 350,000 distinct CDR3 sequences, with 8% to 9% as singletons. The sample was also reused in another study, on yellow fever vaccine responses in identical twins.

The sequencing sample was made of memory (CD45RO+) T cells sorted from blood. The receptor source for this set is a young woman in good health. Each CDR3 is given with its conserved first and last residue. D genes are given only for firm matches. Size tells how often a clone was seen (once, few, many) or the class of an expanded clone, and some rows leave it out.

>TRBD1|TRBV6-5|few|TRBJ1-2
CASRYQDRGYGYTF
TGTGCCAGCAGATACCAAGACAGGGGCTATGGCTACACCTTC
>-|TRBV21-1|many|TRBJ2-5
CASSKDGREPQETQYF
TGTGCCAGCAGCAAAGACGGAAGGGAACCCCAAGAGACCCAGTACTTC
>TRBD1|TRBV4-1|-|TRBJ1-5
CASSQDVQGVRPQHF
TGCGCCAGCAGCCAAGATGTGCAGGGGGTCCGGCCCCAGCATTTT
>-|TRBV10-2|few|TRBJ2-6
CASSETPRHLISGANVLTF
TGCGCCAGCAGTGAGACCCCCCGACACCTTATCTCTGGGGCCAACGTCCTGACTTTC
>-|TRBV11-2|-|TRBJ1-3
CASSLLGDTIYF
TGTGCCAGCAGCTTACTGGGGGACACCATATATTTT
>-|TRBV6-7|few|TRBJ2-3
CASSGYTDTQYF
TGTGCCAGCTCGGGGTACACAGATACGCAGTATTTT
>-|TRBV6-1|few|TRBJ2-3
CASSELTPDTQYF
TGTGCCAGCAGTGAGTTGACCCCAGATACGCAGTATTTT
>-|TRBV18|few|TRBJ1-4
CASSPGEAFHEKLFF
TGTGCCAGCTCACCAGGAGAAGCGTTTCATGAAAAACTGTTTTTT
>-|TRBV28|few|TRBJ2-2
CASSLYDTGELFF
TGTGCCAGCAGTTTATATGACACCGGGGAGCTGTTTTTT
>TRBD2|TRBV5-1|-|TRBJ2-1
CASSPRVSGVYNEQFF
TGCGCCAGCAGCCCGAGGGTGAGCGGGGTTTACAATGAGCAGTTCTTC
>-|TRBV5-1|many|TRBJ2-7
CASSLSPGGYEQYF
TGCGCCAGCAGCTTGTCCCCTGGTGGCTACGAGCAGTACTTC
>-|TRBV5-1|many|TRBJ1-1
CASSPWGVGTEAFF
TGCGCCAGCAGCCCTTGGGGGGTGGGCACTGAAGCTTTCTTT
>TRBD2|TRBV7-6|many|TRBJ2-2
CASSPILADLTGELFF
TGTGCCAGCAGCCCCATACTAGCGGACCTCACCGGGGAGCTGTTTTTT
>-|TRBV3-1|-|TRBJ1-3
CASSQDRIYF
TGTGCCAGCAGCCAAGATCGGATATATTTT
>-|TRBV18|few|TRBJ2-1
CASSTSDMNNEQFF
TGTGCCAGCTCAACCTCGGACATGAACAATGAGCAGTTCTTC
>-|TRBV7-3|many|TRBJ1-1
CASSEQGGMGEAFF
TGTGCCAGCAGCGAACAGGGAGGGATGGGTGAAGCTTTCTTT
>-|TRBV20-1|many|TRBJ1-1
CSARGGGGPTEAFF
TGCAGTGCTAGAGGAGGAGGGGGGCCCACTGAAGCTTTCTTT
>-|TRBV6-1|-|TRBJ1-1
CASTRLLDTEAFF
TGTGCCAGCACCCGACTCCTAGATACTGAAGCTTTCTTT
>TRBD1|TRBV20-1|many|TRBJ2-1
CSARDLAGTGYNEQFF
TGCAGTGCTAGAGATCTAGCCGGGACAGGGTATAATGAGCAGTTCTTC
>-|TRBV6-5|-|TRBJ2-3
CASSLDSDRDTQYF
TGTGCCAGCAGTTTGGACAGCGATCGAGATACGCAGTATTTT
>TRBD1|TRBV6-4|few|TRBJ1-2
CASRSPGQGADGYTF
TGTGCCAGCAGAAGCCCGGGACAGGGGGCCGATGGCTACACCTTC
>-|TRBV20-1|-|TRBJ2-6
CSASTGFGANVLTF
TGCAGTGCTAGTACTGGGTTCGGGGCCAACGTCCTGACTTTC
>-|TRBV20-1|many|TRBJ2-7
CSVPAPSNHEQYF
TGCAGTGTCCCGGCGCCCTCCAACCACGAGCAGTACTTC
>TRBD1|TRBV7-3|few|TRBJ1-5
CASSSLTGSMEPQHF
TGTGCCAGCAGCTCCCTGACAGGGTCAATGGAGCCCCAGCATTTT
>TRBD2|TRBV25-1|few|TRBJ2-1
CASSESGTRGSYNEQFF
TGTGCCAGCAGTGAATCTGGGACTAGGGGTTCTTACAATGAGCAGTTCTTC
>-|TRBV19|-|TRBJ1-4
CASSIVGGNEKLFF
TGTGCCAGTAGTATAGTAGGGGGGAATGAAAAACTGTTTTTT
>-|TRBV6-2/TRBV6-3|few|TRBJ2-5
CASSNLGGRETQYF
TGTGCCAGCAGTAACCTAGGGGGTCGCGAGACCCAGTACTTC
>-|TRBV3-1|-|TRBJ2-2
CASSQNIRTGELFF
TGTGCCAGCAGCCAAAACATCCGGACCGGGGAGCTGTTTTTT
>-|TRBV5-1|many|TRBJ2-2
CASSLRVVVTGELFF
TGCGCCAGCAGCCTCAGGGTTGTCGTCACCGGGGAGCTGTTTTTT
>TRBD1|TRBV12-3/TRBV12-4|many|TRBJ2-7
CASQGQIGYEQYF
TGTGCCAGCCAGGGACAGATAGGTTACGAGCAGTACTTC
>TRBD2|TRBV6-1|-|TRBJ2-1
CASSPKTSGRWQALAEQFF
TGTGCCAGCAGTCCCAAGACTAGCGGTCGCTGGCAGGCGCTGGCTGAGCAGTTCTTC
>-|TRBV6-4|-|TRBJ2-1
CASSDSKAEQFF
TGTGCCAGCAGTGACTCCAAAGCTGAGCAGTTCTTC
>-|TRBV20-1|-|TRBJ2-1
CSASRDTFYNEQFF
TGCAGTGCTAGTCGTGACACCTTTTACAATGAGCAGTTCTTC
>TRBD2|TRBV6-1|-|TRBJ2-5
CASSEVGSGGPRQKTQYF
TGTGCCAGCAGTGAAGTGGGTAGCGGGGGGCCCCGCCAGAAGACCCAGTACTTC
>-|TRBV7-8|-|TRBJ2-2
CASTRGASAGELFF
TGTGCCAGCACTCGGGGGGCCTCGGCCGGGGAGCTGTTTTTT
>TRBD2|TRBV15|few|TRBJ2-3
CATSRILSGGAGDTQYF
TGTGCCACCAGCAGGATCCTTAGCGGGGGGGCCGGGGATACGCAGTATTTT
>-|TRBV28|many|TRBJ2-1
CASSLGERIYNEQFF
TGTGCCAGCAGTTTAGGTGAAAGGATTTACAATGAGCAGTTCTTC
>-|TRBV28|few|TRBJ2-5
CASSLEQQETQYF
TGTGCCAGCAGTCTTGAACAGCAAGAGACCCAGTACTTC
>TRBD2|TRBV7-8|few|TRBJ2-1
CASSPQRGGGTYNEQFF
TGTGCCAGCAGCCCCCAGCGGGGGGGCGGCACCTACAATGAGCAGTTCTTC
>-|TRBV14|many|TRBJ2-5
CASSPGLRLETQYF
TGTGCCAGCAGTCCCGGACTGAGGCTAGAGACCCAGTACTTC
>-|TRBV7-9|-|TRBJ1-2
CASSLGLAQGNGYTF
TGTGCCAGCAGCTTAGGGCTAGCGCAGGGTAATGGCTACACCTTC
>-|TRBV28|few|TRBJ2-6
CASSRTLSGANVLTF
TGTGCCAGCAGTCGTACGCTCTCTGGGGCCAACGTCCTGACTTTC
>-|TRBV14|-|TRBJ2-5
CASSPRVSQETQYF
TGTGCCAGCAGCCCGCGGGTGTCCCAAGAGACCCAGTACTTC
>-|TRBV6-1|-|TRBJ1-2
CASRPPGAYGYTF
TGTGCCAGCAGGCCTCCGGGGGCCTATGGCTACACCTTC
>TRBD1|TRBV12-3/TRBV12-4|many|TRBJ1-2
CATTPGGRVNYGYTF
TGTGCCACCACCCCAGGGGGGAGGGTGAACTATGGCTACACCTTC